These 18 T cell receptor beta chains originate from one sample sequenced in a study of CD8+CD57+ T cells in acquired aplastic anemia. TCR beta VDJ and CDR3 were profiled, and genomic DNA was the template. TCRdb analysed the reads with MiXCR anew, one entry per CDR3 protein. Counted here are over 150,000 distinct CDR3 sequences, around 50% occurring once; the ten biggest clones make up around 3%. Selection for sequencing was limited to patients who had shown CD8+CD57+ cell expansion by flow cytometry. The specimen was sorted CD4+, CD8+, or CD8+CD57+ T cells (not recorded which) from PBMCs. Receptor source: a human donor with aplastic anemia.

The chain is built from TRBV5-6 and TRBJ1-2; 7 nucleotides agree with TRBD1. This CDR3 contains 16 residues. J was trimmed by 1 base and V by 4 bases; bases with no gene match: 10. Germline assignment: CDR1 SGHDT and CDR2 YYEEEE. In nucleotides, the CDR3 is TGTGCCAGCAGCAAGTACAGGGGAGAACTTAACTATGGCTACACCTTC. This gives the protein CASSKYRGELNYGYTF.

In the case of this clonotype: One base away lies a much larger clone, so this may be a sequencing read error. The chain recombines TRBV20-1 with TRBJ2-7, with D unresolved. Germline CDR1 is DFQATT and CDR2 is SNEGSKA (reference sequence). Trimming took off 3 bases at V and 3 bases at J, with 15 bases between the two ends. The CDR3 is 14 residues long. DNA for the CDR3: TGCAGTGCTAGGGCTCCGGCACAGTTCTACGAGCAGTACTTC. Protein: CSARAPAQFYEQYF.

At least ten counts were recorded for this clonotype. V usage is TRBV28 and J usage is TRBJ1-2; 7 bases are shared with TRBD1. The CDR3 covers 13 residues. The germline V gene encodes CDR1 MDHEN and CDR2 SYDVKM. The V gene end was trimmed by 7 bases and the J gene end by 3 bases; junction bases not matched to a gene: 5. The CDR3 loop is CASITQGDYGYTF. The CDR3 DNA reads TGTGCCAGCATTACGCAGGGGGACTATGGCTACACCTTC.

V and J are TRBV12-3 or TRBV12-4 and TRBJ1-6; the match to TRBD1 covers 8 bases. The CDR3 has 15 amino acids. V shed 3 bases and J 8 bases; nucleotides not matched to a gene: 6. CDR3 DNA sequence: TGTGCCAGCAGTTTGTCCGGACAGGGTGATTCACCCCTCCACTTT. Its translation is CASSLSGQGDSPLHF.

This clonotype was picked up many times. The chain combines TRBV30 with TRBJ2-3; D gene unclear. V lost 1 base to trimming and J lost 7 bases, with 9 bases between them. The CDR3 spans 12 residues. CDR1 GTSNPN and CDR2 SVGIG come from the germline V gene (reference sequence). The CDR3 DNA follows: TGTGCCTGGAGTGCAGGATCTCATACGCAGTATTTT. Protein: CAWSAGSHTQYF.

This clonotype was recorded a few times. CDR3 bases: TGTGCCAGCAGTGGACAGTTTAGAGGGACTGAAGCTTTCTTT. It yields the protein CASSGQFRGTEAFF. The chain carries TRBV2 and TRBJ1-1, with D tentatively TRBD1 (5 bases). The CDR3 consists of 14 residues. V lost 4 bases to trimming and J lost 5 bases, with 14 bases between them. Per the germline V gene, CDR1 is SNHLY and CDR2 is FYNNEI.

To note about this clonotype: It is likely a read error, because the conserved phenylalanine at the end of the CDR3 is missing. The chain links TRBV19 to TRBJ1-6, with D possibly being TRBD1 (5 bases). The V and J ends lost 2 bases and 11 bases respectively, with 16 bases between them. This CDR3 contains 15 residues. Germline V lookup: CDR1 LNHDA, CDR2 SQIVND (reference sequence). CDR3 region: CASSITGRGMTPLHS. CDR3 DNA: TGTGCCAGTAGTATAACGGGACGGGGTATGACACCCCTCCACTCT.

At least ten counts were recorded for this clonotype. The chain carries TRBV19 and TRBJ2-1; 7 positions agree with TRBD1. Germline V gene sequence: CDR1 LNHDA, CDR2 SQIVND (reference sequence). V dropped 4 bases and J dropped 8; count of bases not matched to a gene: 8. This CDR3 has 14 amino acids. The CDR3 DNA sequence: TGTGCCAGTAGTACCCGACAGGGTATCTATGAGCAGTTCTTC. As protein: CASSTRQGIYEQFF.

This clonotype occurred many times. This rearrangement joins TRBV20-1 to TRBJ1-5, with a tentative D call TRBD1 (5 bases). Trimming pared 6 bases from V and 8 bases from J, leaving 17 bases between. The CDR3 length is 13 residues. In germline, CDR1 is DFQATT, CDR2 SNEGSKA (reference sequence). CDR3 sequence (DNA): TGCAGTGCCACTTACAGGATAACGGAGCCCCAGCATTTT. Translation: CSATYRITEPQHF.

The V and J genes are TRBV5-1 and TRBJ2-2; D is possibly TRBD2 (5 bases). CDR3 length equals 13 residues. The germline gives CDR1 SGHRS, CDR2 YFSETQ. V was trimmed by 1 base and J by 7 bases, leaving 8 bases between them. In DNA form, the CDR3 reads TGCGCCAGCAGCTTGTCTAGCAGCGGGGAGCTGTTTTTT. The encoded protein is CASSLSSSGELFF.

The chain recombines TRBV7-2 with TRBJ1-3; no clear D. This CDR3 region has 13 residues. V lost 5 bases and J 0 bases, leaving 5 bases between the germline ends. Germline values: CDR1 SGHTA, CDR2 FQGNSA. The CDR3 region is CASSGNSGNTIYF. The CDR3 DNA reads as TGTGCCAGCAGCGGGAACTCTGGAAACACCATATATTTT.

As regards this clonotype: A read error is possible here, since a much larger clone lies one base away. The chain employs TRBV7-3 and TRBJ2-4, with D unresolved. There are 14 residues in the CDR3. The germline V gene has CDR1 SGHTA and CDR2 FQGTGA. The CDR3, as DNA: TGTGCCCGCAGCTTAGGTTCTCCTCTAAACATTCAGTACTTC. Protein product: CARSLGSPLNIQYF.

This clonotype was seen ten or more times. J is TRBJ1-3 and V is TRBV7-2; D uncertain. The CDR3 contains 12 residues. Germline CDR1 reads SGHTA; CDR2 reads FQGNSA. V gave up 1 base and J gave up 5 bases, with 3 bases separating them. The CDR3: CASSLDRNTIYF. The DNA for the CDR3 is TGTGCCAGCAGCTTAGATCGAAACACCATATATTTT. Complete variable domain (other parts from reference TRBV7-2 and TRBJ1-3): GAGVSQSPSNKVTEKGKDVELRCDPISGHTALYWYRQSLGQGLEFLIYFQGNSAPDKSGLPSDRFSAERTGGSVSTLTIQRTQQEDSAVYLCASSLDRNTIYFGEGSWLTVV.

This clonotype was recorded many times. J is TRBJ2-1 and V is TRBV15; D gene ambiguous. Trimming stripped 0 bases from V and 2 bases from J, with 17 bases between. The CDR3 has 18 residues. Germline V CDR1 and CDR2: LNHNV, YYDKDF (reference sequence). This chain's CDR3 is CATSREQPNAGTYNEQFF. The DNA of the CDR3 is TGTGCCACCAGCAGAGAACAACCCAACGCAGGCACCTACAATGAGCAGTTCTTC.

This clonotype appeared many times. The chain uses TRBV7-9 and TRBJ1-4; D might be TRBD1 (5 bases). Germline CDR1 SEHNR, CDR2 FQNEAQ (reference sequence). V dropped 0 bases and J dropped 4 bases, with 6 bases sitting between them. This CDR3 is built from 14 residues. Written as DNA, the CDR3 is TGTGCCAGCAGCTTAGCGCAGGGTAATGAAAAACTGTTTTTT. It translates to CASSLAQGNEKLFF. The variable domain in full, completed from reference TRBV7-9 and TRBJ1-4, reads DTGVSQNPRHKITKRGQNVTFRCDPISEHNRLYWYRQTLGQGPEFLTYFQNEAQLEKSRLLSDRFSAERPKGSFSTLEIQRTEQGDSAMYLCASSLAQGNEKLFFGSGTQLSVL.

The J gene is TRBJ2-1, the V gene TRBV5-8; 7 bases are a match to TRBD2. With V trimmed by 8 bases and J by 7 bases, 6 bases remained unmatched. Per the germline V gene, CDR1 is SGHTS and CDR2 is YDEGEE. The CDR3 extends over 12 amino acids. Here the CDR3 reads CASASGWNEQFF. The CDR3 region has the DNA TGTGCCAGTGCTAGCGGCTGGAATGAGCAGTTCTTC. Variable domain in full (rest from reference TRBV5-8 and TRBJ2-1): EAGVTQSPTHLIKTRGQQATLRCSPISGHTSVYWYQQALGLGLQFLLWYDEGEERNRGNFPPRFSGRQFPNYSSELNVNALELEDSALYLCASASGWNEQFFGPGTRLTVL.

This clonotype was seen many times. The chain has TRBV19 and TRBJ2-7, with D perhaps matching TRBD2 (6 bases). The CDR3 is 16 amino acids. V was pared by 4 bases and J by 4 bases, with 20 bases between. CDR1 is LNHDA and CDR2 is SQIVND in the germline V gene (reference sequence). The CDR3 here is CASSSPRVADSYEQYF. The CDR3 nucleotides read TGTGCCAGTAGTAGCCCCCGGGTAGCGGATTCGTACGAGCAGTACTTC. The variable domain in full, completed from reference TRBV19 and TRBJ2-7, reads DGGITQSPKYLFRKEGQNVTLSCEQNLNHDAMYWYRQDPGQGLRLIYYSQIVNDFQKGDIAEGYSVSREKKESFPLTVTSAQKNPTAFYLCASSSPRVADSYEQYFGPGTRLTVT.

Ten or more counts support this clonotype. The V call is TRBV5-6, the J call TRBJ2-7, with 7 bases identical to TRBD1. This CDR3 has 15 residues. Trimming took 4 bases from V and 1 from J; bases not matched to a gene: 8. Germline lookup yields CDR1 SGHDT and CDR2 YYEEEE. The CDR3 is CASSPEQGLSYEQYF. As DNA, the CDR3 is TGTGCCAGCAGCCCGGAACAGGGGCTTTCCTACGAGCAGTACTTC.